The rows below give T cell receptor beta chains drawn from one sample of a study of T cell changes during pregnancy in multiple sclerosis. Sequencing used immunoSEQ multiplex PCR; TCRdb keeps in-frame clones, though not all of them. The table records about 50,000 clones, about nine tenths of them present only once. The sequenced sample was CD8+ T cells from peripheral blood mononuclear cells, obtained after pregnancy. Source of these receptors: a female donor with multiple sclerosis, enrolled in a pregnancy study. Each CDR3 is given with its conserved first and last residue. Fields, in order: V gene, J gene, CDR3 protein.

TRBV7-9	TRBJ2-2	CASSLLGGMTGELFF
TRBV12-5	TRBJ2-5	CASAPPEVRRETQYF
TRBV18	TRBJ1-4	CASSPPGQGNEKLFF
TRBV5-1	TRBJ2-1	CASSPSYNEQFF
TRBV14	TRBJ2-1	CASSQDWSSYNEQFF
TRBV19	TRBJ1-5	CASSLGGGPGPQHF
TRBV29-1	TRBJ2-1	CSVEKPGTSGFNEQFF
TRBV19	TRBJ1-2	CASSIFGWGQGDDGYTF
TRBV7-9	TRBJ1-1	CASRGTGGTEAFF
TRBV27	TRBJ2-2	CASSSGQNTGELFF
TRBV2	TRBJ2-1	CASRLVRGLYNEQFF
TRBV4-1	TRBJ1-4	CASSLGHPTNEKLFF
TRBV6-6	TRBJ2-7	CASKTGVYEQYF
TRBV2	TRBJ2-2	CAAGVGWLFF
TRBV5-1	TRBJ1-5	CASSLDRRKPQHF
TRBV7-6	TRBJ2-2	CASSPVSGSTGELFF
TRBV7-9	TRBJ1-1	CASSSGPLEAFF
TRBV5-6	TRBJ2-2	CASSYGTGPGELFF
TRBV6-1	TRBJ1-5	CASSEAEVQPQHF
TRBV6-5	TRBJ2-1	CASSYSIAGAYNEQFF
TRBV5-8	TRBJ1-1	CASNGGTGVNTEAFF
TRBV7-6	TRBJ2-5	CASSLVRGGRHQETQYF